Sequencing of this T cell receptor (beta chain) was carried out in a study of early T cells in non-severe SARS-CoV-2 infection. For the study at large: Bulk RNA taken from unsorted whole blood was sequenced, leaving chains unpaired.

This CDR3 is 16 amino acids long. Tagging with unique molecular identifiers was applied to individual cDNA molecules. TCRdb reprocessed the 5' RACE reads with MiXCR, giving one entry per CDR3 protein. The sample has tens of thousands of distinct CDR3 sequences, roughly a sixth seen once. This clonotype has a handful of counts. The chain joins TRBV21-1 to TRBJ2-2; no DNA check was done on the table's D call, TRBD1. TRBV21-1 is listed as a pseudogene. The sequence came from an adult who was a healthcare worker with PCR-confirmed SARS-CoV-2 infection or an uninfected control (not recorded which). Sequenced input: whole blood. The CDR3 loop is CASSKGGQGFTGELFF. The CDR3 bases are TGTGCCAGCAGCAAAGGGGGACAGGGCTTTACCGGGGAGCTGTTTTTT.